The clone carrying this T cell receptor (beta chain) was recorded a few times. The CDR3 sequence is 15 residues long. V dropped 2 bases and J dropped 5; count of bases not matched to a gene: 3. Germline CDR1 and CDR2: SGDLS and YYNGEE. This specimen comes from a study of identical twins. A template switching step contributed a universal primer site, while unique molecular identifiers were present in the cDNA. Each CDR3 protein gets one entry after TCRdb re-called the 5' RACE reads with MiXCR. The data contain some 240,000 distinct CDR3 sequences, about 8.9% of them singletons. The sample was also linked to a second study, of yellow fever vaccine responses in identical twins.

The J gene is TRBJ2-3, the V gene TRBV9; 12 bases match TRBD2. Sample: CD8+ T cells sorted from blood. This TCR was recovered from a woman aged 18-35 years in good health. DNA for the CDR3: TGTGCCAGCAGCGTCTCGACTAGCGGGAGAGATACGCAGTATTTT. Translation gives CASSVSTSGRDTQYF. Full variable domain (remainder filled in from reference TRBV9 and TRBJ2-3): DSGVTQTPKHLITATGQRVTLRCSPRSGDLSVYWYQQSLDQGLQFLIQYYNGEERAKGNILERFSAQQFPDLHSELNLSSLELGDSALYFCASSVSTSGRDTQYFGPGTRLTVL.